This record covers a single T cell receptor beta chain. Sequencing was performed with immunoSEQ multiplex PCR; in TCRdb, only in-frame clones are kept and a portion is missing. The sample yields some 96,000 clones, about 90% seen once. Germline V lookup: CDR1 SGHTA, CDR2 FQGNSA. The CDR3 runs to 17 residues. Trimming cost V 5 bases and J 3 bases, with 23 bases left between them. The source of the sample is a study of T cell changes during pregnancy in multiple sclerosis. This rearrangement joins TRBV7-2 to TRBJ2-7; the D gene is possibly TRBD1 (6 bases). The material sequenced was peripheral blood, taken after pregnancy. The TCR comes from a female donor with multiple sclerosis, enrolled in a pregnancy study. CDR3 sequence (DNA): TGTGCCAGCAGCGCATTTAGGTGGGACAAGGATAACTACGAGCAGTACTTC. This encodes CASSAFRWDKDNYEQYF.